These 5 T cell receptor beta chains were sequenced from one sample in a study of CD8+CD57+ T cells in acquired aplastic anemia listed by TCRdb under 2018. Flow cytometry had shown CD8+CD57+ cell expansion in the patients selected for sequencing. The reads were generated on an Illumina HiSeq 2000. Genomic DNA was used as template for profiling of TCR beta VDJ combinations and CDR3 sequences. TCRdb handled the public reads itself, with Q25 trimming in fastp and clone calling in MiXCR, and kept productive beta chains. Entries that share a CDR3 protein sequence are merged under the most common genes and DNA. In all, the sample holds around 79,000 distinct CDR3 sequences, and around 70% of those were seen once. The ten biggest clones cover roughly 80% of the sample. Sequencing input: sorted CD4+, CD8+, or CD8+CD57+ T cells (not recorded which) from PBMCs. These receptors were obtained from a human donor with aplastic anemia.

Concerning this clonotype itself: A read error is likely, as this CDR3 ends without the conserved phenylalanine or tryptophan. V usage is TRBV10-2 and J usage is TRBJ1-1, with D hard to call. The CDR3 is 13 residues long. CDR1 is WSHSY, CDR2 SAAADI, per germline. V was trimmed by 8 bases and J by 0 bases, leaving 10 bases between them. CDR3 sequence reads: CASSIGMNTEAFL. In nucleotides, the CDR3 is TGCGCCAGCTCCATAGGTATGAACACTGAAGCTTTCCTT.

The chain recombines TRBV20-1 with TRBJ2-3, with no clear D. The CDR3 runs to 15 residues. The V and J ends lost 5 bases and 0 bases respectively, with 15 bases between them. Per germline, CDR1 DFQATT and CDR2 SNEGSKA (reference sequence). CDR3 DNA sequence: TGCAGTGCTCGCGTAGTAGGGTCTAGCACAGATACGCAGTATTTT. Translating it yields CSARVVGSSTDTQYF.

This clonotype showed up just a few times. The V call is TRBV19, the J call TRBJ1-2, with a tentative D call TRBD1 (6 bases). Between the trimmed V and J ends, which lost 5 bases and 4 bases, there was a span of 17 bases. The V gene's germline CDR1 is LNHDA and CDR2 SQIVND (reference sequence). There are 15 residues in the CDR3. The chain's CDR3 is CASSPRGDRFYGYTF. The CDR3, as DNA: TGTGCCAGTAGTCCCCGAGGCGACAGGTTCTATGGCTACACCTTC.

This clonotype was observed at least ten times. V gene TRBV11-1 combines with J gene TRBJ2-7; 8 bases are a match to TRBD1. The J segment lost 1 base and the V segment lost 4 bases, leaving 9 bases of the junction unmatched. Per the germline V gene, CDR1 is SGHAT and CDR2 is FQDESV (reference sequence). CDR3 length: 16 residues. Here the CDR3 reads CASSSIRTGSSYEQYF. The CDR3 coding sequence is TGTGCCAGCAGCTCCATACGGACAGGGTCGTCCTACGAGCAGTACTTC. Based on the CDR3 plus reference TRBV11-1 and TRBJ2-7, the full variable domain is EAEVAQSPRYKITEKSQAVAFWCDPISGHATLYWYRQILGQGPELLVQFQDESVVDDSQLPKDRFSAERLKGVDSTLKIQPAELGDSAMYLCASSSIRTGSSYEQYFGPGTRLTVT.

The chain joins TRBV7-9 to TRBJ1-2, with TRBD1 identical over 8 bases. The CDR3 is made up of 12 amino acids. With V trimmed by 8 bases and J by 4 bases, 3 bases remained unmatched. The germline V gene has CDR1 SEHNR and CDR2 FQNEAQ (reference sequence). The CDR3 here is CASSQGAYGYTF. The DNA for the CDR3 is TGTGCCAGCTCCCAGGGGGCCTATGGCTACACCTTC. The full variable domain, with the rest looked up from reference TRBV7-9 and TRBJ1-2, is DTGVSQNPRHKITKRGQNVTFRCDPISEHNRLYWYRQTLGQGPEFLTYFQNEAQLEKSRLLSDRFSAERPKGSFSTLEIQRTEQGDSAMYLCASSQGAYGYTFGSGTRLTVV.